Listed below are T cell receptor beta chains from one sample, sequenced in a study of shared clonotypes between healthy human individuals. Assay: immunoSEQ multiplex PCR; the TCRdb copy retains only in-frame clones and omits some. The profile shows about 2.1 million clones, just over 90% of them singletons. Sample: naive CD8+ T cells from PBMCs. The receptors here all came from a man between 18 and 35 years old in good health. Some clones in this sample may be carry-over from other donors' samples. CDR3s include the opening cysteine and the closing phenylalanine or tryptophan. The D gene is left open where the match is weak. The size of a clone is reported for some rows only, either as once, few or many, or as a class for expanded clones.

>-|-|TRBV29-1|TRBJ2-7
CSVSSGQTYEQYF
TGCAGCGTTAGTTCGGGGCAAACATACGAGCAGTACTTC
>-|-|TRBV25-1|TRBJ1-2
CASSSDYGYTF
TGTGCCAGCTCCTCCGACTATGGCTACACCTTC
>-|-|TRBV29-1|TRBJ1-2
CSVIGGGGYGYTF
TGCAGCGTAATTGGAGGGGGAGGCTATGGCTACACCTTC
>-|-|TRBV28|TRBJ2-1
CASSLDGNEQFF
TGTGCCAGCAGTTTAGATGGGAATGAGCAGTTCTTC
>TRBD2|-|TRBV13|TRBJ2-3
CASSPQRLAGDTDTQYF
TGTGCCAGCAGCCCCCAACGACTAGCGGGAGACACAGATACGCAGTATTTT
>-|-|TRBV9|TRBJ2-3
CASSVAGRKSTDTQYF
TGTGCCAGCAGCGTAGCAGGACGGAAAAGCACAGATACGCAGTATTTT
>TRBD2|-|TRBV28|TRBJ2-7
CASSLWSGTSGANSYEQYF
TGTGCCAGCAGTTTATGGAGTGGGACTAGCGGGGCAAACTCCTACGAGCAGTACTTC
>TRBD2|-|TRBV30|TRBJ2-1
CAWRDRTSGRSYNEQFF
TGTGCCTGGAGAGACAGGACTAGCGGGCGCTCCTACAATGAGCAGTTCTTC
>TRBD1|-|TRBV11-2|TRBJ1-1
CASSWAGTGGPNTEAFF
TGTGCCAGCAGCTGGGCCGGGACAGGGGGCCCGAACACTGAAGCTTTCTTT
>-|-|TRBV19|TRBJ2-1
CASSIGGLNEQFF
TGTGCCAGTAGTATTGGGGGGCTGAATGAGCAGTTCTTC
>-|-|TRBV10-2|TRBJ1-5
CASSGARSSQPQHF
TGCGCCAGCAGTGGGGCCAGATCAAGTCAGCCCCAGCATTTT
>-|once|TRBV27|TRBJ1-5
CASSLRQNNQPQHF
TGTGCCAGCAGTTTACGACAGAACAATCAGCCCCAGCATTTT
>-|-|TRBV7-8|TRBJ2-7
CATGGAAYEQYF
TGTGCCACTGGAGGCGCCGCGTACGAGCAGTACTTC
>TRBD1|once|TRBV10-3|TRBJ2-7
CAISESTGGFSYEQYF
TGTGCCATCAGTGAGTCTACAGGGGGCTTCTCCTACGAGCAGTACTTC
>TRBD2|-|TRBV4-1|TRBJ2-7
CASSQTLAGGIYEQYF
TGCGCCAGCAGCCAGACCCTAGCGGGAGGCATCTACGAGCAGTACTTC
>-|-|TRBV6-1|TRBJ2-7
CASSEALRGGEQYF
TGTGCCAGCAGTGAAGCGCTTAGGGGAGGCGAGCAGTACTTC
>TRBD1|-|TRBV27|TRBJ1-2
CASSLGQGHGYTF
TGTGCCAGCAGCCTTGGACAGGGCCATGGCTACACCTTC
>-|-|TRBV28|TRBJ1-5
CASIYPASNQPQHF
TGTGCCAGCATTTATCCAGCTAGCAATCAGCCCCAGCATTTT
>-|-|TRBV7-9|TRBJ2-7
CASSHRDPGREQYF
TGTGCCAGCAGCCACAGGGATCCCGGAAGGGAGCAGTACTTC
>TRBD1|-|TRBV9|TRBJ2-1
CASSPHGTDFYNEQFF
TGTGCCAGCAGCCCCCACGGGACAGACTTTTACAATGAGCAGTTCTTC
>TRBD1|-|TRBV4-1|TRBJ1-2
CASSHTSDRDGYTF
TGCGCCAGCAGCCATACATCAGACAGGGATGGCTACACCTTC
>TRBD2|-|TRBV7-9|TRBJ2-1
CASSPPSGRAPEQFF
TGTGCCAGCAGCCCACCTAGCGGGAGGGCCCCCGAGCAGTTCTTC
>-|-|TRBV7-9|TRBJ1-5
CASSLGGGEKPQHF
TGTGCCAGCAGCTTAGGGGGGGGCGAAAAGCCCCAGCATTTT
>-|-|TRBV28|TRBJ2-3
CASSFDTSTDTQYF
TGTGCCAGCAGTTTTGATACAAGCACAGATACGCAGTATTTT
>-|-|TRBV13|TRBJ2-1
CASSPGLPGHNEQFF
TGTGCCAGCAGCCCGGGACTTCCCGGCCACAATGAGCAGTTCTTC
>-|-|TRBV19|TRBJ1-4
CASHSLGGNEKLFF
TGTGCCAGTCACTCCTTGGGGGGAAATGAAAAACTGTTTTTT